These 14 T cell receptor beta chains share one sample of origin, sequenced in a study of T-cell memory formation after mild COVID-19. TCRdb recomputed calls from the 5' RACE reads with MiXCR, one row per CDR3 protein. Of nearly 250,000 distinct CDR3 sequences in the sample, roughly 15% were seen once. The sequencing sample was made of PBMCs or a T cell subset sorted from them (not recorded which). These receptors were taken from an adult woman who had mild COVID-19 (a few samples of this study predate the infection). Cell type and time point are not known.

This chain links TRBV7-8 with TRBJ2-1; D gene unclear. CDR3 size: 14 residues. Trimming stripped 5 bases from V and 8 bases from J, with 16 bases between. CDR1 and CDR2 (germline): SGHVS, FQNEAQ. The CDR3 nucleotides are TGTGCCAGCAGCCTCATAATGGCAAGGCATGAGCAGTTCTTC. Amino acids: CASSLIMARHEQFF.

The rearrangement links TRBV20-1 to TRBJ1-1; 8 nucleotides match TRBD1. V shed 2 bases and J 7 bases; nucleotides not matched to a gene: 3. Germline V gives CDR1 DFQATT, CDR2 SNEGSKA (reference sequence). The CDR3 runs to 12 residues. The CDR3 DNA reads TGCAGTGCTAGACAGGGGGCCCGTGAAGCTTTCTTT. Translation gives CSARQGAREAFF.

This clonotype was recorded a few times. The chain is built from TRBV25-1 and TRBJ2-1; TRBD2 is a possible D gene (7 bases). Deletions cut 3 bases from V and 9 bases from J, with 18 bases between. The CDR3 loop spans 15 amino acids. Germline V lookup: CDR1 MGHDK, CDR2 SYGVNS. DNA for the CDR3: TGTGCCAGCAGTGAGAGCCTGAGGGGGGAGGGTGAGCAGTTCTTC. It encodes CASSESLRGEGEQFF.

The V call is TRBV5-1, the J call TRBJ2-7; perhaps TRBD2 as D (6 bases). The germline V gene encodes CDR1 SGHRS and CDR2 YFSETQ. Trimming took 0 bases from V and 2 from J, leaving 18 bases between them. CDR3 length: 17 residues. CDR3 loop: CASSLASGSRTTYEQYF. For the CDR3, the DNA is TGCGCCAGCAGCTTGGCTTCGGGGAGCAGGACTACCTACGAGCAGTACTTC.

V gene TRBV7-2 combines with J gene TRBJ1-1; 7 bases are a match to TRBD1. Germline-derived CDR1 and CDR2 are SGHTA and FQGNSA. This CDR3 comprises 15 residues. V shed 1 base and J 4 bases; nucleotides not matched to a gene: 6. CDR3 coding DNA: TGTGCCAGCAGCTTAGATCCAGGGGGTTTCACTGAAGCTTTCTTT. Protein product: CASSLDPGGFTEAFF. The full variable domain, in which reference TRBV7-2 and TRBJ1-1 provide the parts outside the CDR3, is GAGVSQSPSNKVTEKGKDVELRCDPISGHTALYWYRQSLGQGLEFLIYFQGNSAPDKSGLPSDRFSAERTGGSVSTLTIQRTQQEDSAVYLCASSLDPGGFTEAFFGQGTRLTVV.

This clonotype was found many times. CDR3: CASSQENTGLSYEQYF. CDR3 nucleotide sequence: TGTGCCAGCAGCCAAGAAAATACAGGACTCTCCTACGAGCAGTACTTC. The chain carries TRBV4-2 and TRBJ2-7; either TRBD1 or TRBD2 may supply D (5 bases each). V was cut by 0 bases and J by 0 bases, with 12 bases left in between. CDR1 is LGHNA, CDR2 YNFKEQ, per germline. The CDR3 is 16 residues long.

The V call is TRBV5-1, the J call TRBJ2-7, with 8 bases lining up with TRBD2. This CDR3 contains 18 residues. Per the germline V gene, CDR1 is SGHRS and CDR2 is YFSETQ. V was clipped by 4 bases and J by 2 bases; unmatched bases: 17. CDR3 DNA sequence: TGCGCCAGCAGCCCGGGTAGGGTAGTAGCGGGGACTACCTACGAGCAGTACTTC. Translation gives CASSPGRVVAGTTYEQYF.

The table lists this clonotype with many counts. The rearrangement links TRBV29-1 to TRBJ2-7; TRBD2 aligns across 10 bases. The CDR3 has 15 amino acids. Per germline, CDR1 SQVTM and CDR2 ANQGSEA. With 1 base clipped from V and 7 bases from J, the junction kept 10 bases outside the gene matches. CDR3 loop: CSVEGASGRLGEQYF. CDR3 sequence (DNA): TGCAGCGTTGAAGGGGCTAGCGGGAGATTGGGGGAGCAGTACTTC.

V and J are TRBV3-1 and TRBJ2-2, with D possibly TRBD1 on 5 matching bases. With 7 bases removed from V and 1 base from J, the gap between germline ends came to 13 bases. CDR1 is LGHDT and CDR2 is YNNKEL in the germline V gene (reference sequence). The CDR3 runs to 15 residues. The CDR3 region is CASNVRGQNTGELFF. CDR3 nucleotide sequence: TGTGCCAGCAACGTAAGGGGCCAGAACACCGGGGAGCTGTTTTTT.

This chain joins TRBV5-1 and TRBJ2-2, with D possibly TRBD2 on 5 matching bases. In germline, CDR1 is SGHRS, CDR2 YFSETQ. The length of the CDR3 is 16 residues. Trimming took 0 bases from V and 0 from J, leaving 9 bases between them. The CDR3 nucleotides are TGCGCCAGCAGCTTGGATGGGCGGGCGAACACCGGGGAGCTGTTTTTT. It yields the protein CASSLDGRANTGELFF. Full variable domain (missing parts from reference TRBV5-1 and TRBJ2-2): KAGVTQTPRYLIKTRGQQVTLSCSPISGHRSVSWYQQTPGQGLQFLFEYFSETQRNKGNFPGRFSGRQFSNSRSEMNVSTLELGDSALYLCASSLDGRANTGELFFGEGSRLTVL.

This chain's CDR3 is CASSLMGSGNTIYF. In DNA, the CDR3 is TGTGCCAGCAGCTTAATGGGCTCTGGAAACACCATATATTTT. V is TRBV7-9 and J is TRBJ1-3, with D unresolved. The CDR3 consists of 14 residues. Germline V gene lookup returns CDR1 SEHNR and CDR2 FQNEAQ (reference sequence). V was cut by 2 bases and J by 0 bases, with 5 bases left in between.

This sequence joins TRBV6-5 and TRBJ1-5, with 10 nucleotides matching TRBD1. Trimming cost V 10 bases and J 3 bases; bases outside gene matches: 6. Germline CDR1 MNHEY, CDR2 SVGAGI. The CDR3 totals 14 residues. CDR3 in DNA: TGTGCCACCGCGGGACAGGGGTCCAATCAGCCCCAGCATTTT. Translating gives CATAGQGSNQPQHF.

J is TRBJ2-1 and V is TRBV29-1; 9 bases are a match to TRBD1. CDR3 length: 12 amino acids. The germline gives CDR1 SQVTM, CDR2 ANQGSEA. Trimming took 6 bases from V and 7 from J; bases not matched to a gene: 4. CDR3 nucleotide sequence: TGCAGCGTAAGGGACAGGGTGAATGAGCAGTTCTTC. It specifies CSVRDRVNEQFF.

This clonotype has a count of ten or more. The chain uses TRBV6-5 and TRBJ2-7; tentatively, D is TRBD1 (6 bases). CDR3 size: 14 residues. Germline V gene sequence: CDR1 MNHEY, CDR2 SVGAGI. Trimming removed 8 bases from V and 6 bases from J, with 20 bases in between. CDR3 in DNA: TGTGCCAGCCGGACAGACTATTCTTCTCGCGAGCAGTACTTC. This translates into CASRTDYSSREQYF.